The 7 T cell receptor beta chains listed next were all sequenced from one sample in a study of shared clonotypes between healthy human individuals. The repertoire was sequenced with immunoSEQ multiplex PCR; TCRdb's copy has only in-frame clones and lacks some. The profile covers millions of clones, with more than 80% appearing a single time and roughly 0.14% taken by the ten largest. Sequencing was done on a sample of naive CD4+ T cells sorted from blood. The subset denotes: CD45RA+ positively selected. The receptors here all came from a man between 18 and 29 years old in good health.

To note about this clone: Other nucleotide sequences from this sample produce the same CDR3. The V and J genes are TRBV7-2 and TRBJ1-4; D unclear. This CDR3 is 12 amino acids long. Trimming stripped 2 bases from V and 7 bases from J, with 5 bases between. Germline V gene data show CDR1 as SGHTA and CDR2 as FQGNSA. The CDR3 DNA reads as TGTGCCAGCAGCTTACGGGGTGAAAAACTGTTTTTT. This codes for CASSLRGEKLFF. Complete variable domain (other parts from reference TRBV7-2 and TRBJ1-4): GAGVSQSPSNKVTEKGKDVELRCDPISGHTALYWYRQSLGQGLEFLIYFQGNSAPDKSGLPSDRFSAERTGGSVSTLTIQRTQQEDSAVYLCASSLRGEKLFFGSGTQLSVL.

The V call is TRBV6-1, the J call TRBJ2-1; 8 bases agree with TRBD1. The CDR3 length is 14 residues. Trimming took 5 bases from V and 8 from J; bases not matched to a gene: 8. Germline values: CDR1 MNHNS, CDR2 SASEGT. In DNA form, the CDR3 reads TGTGCCAGCAGTACTACAGGGGGTTGGTATGAGCAGTTCTTC. Protein: CASSTTGGWYEQFF.

V gene TRBV11-3 combines with J gene TRBJ2-1; D unclear. V lost 2 bases and J 9 bases, leaving 5 bases between the germline ends. The CDR3 sequence is 11 residues long. Looked up from germline, CDR1 is SGHNT and CDR2 is YENEEA. DNA of the CDR3: TGTGCCAGCAGCTTAAACTCTGAGCAGTTCTTC. This translates into CASSLNSEQFF.

The chain has TRBV19 and TRBJ2-7, with D tentatively TRBD2 (5 bases). Trimming removed 8 bases at V and 7 bases at J, with 21 bases between. Per germline, CDR1 LNHDA and CDR2 SQIVND (reference sequence). This CDR3 has 14 amino acids. The CDR3 is CASQRFRSEGEQYF. DNA for the CDR3: TGTGCCAGTCAGCGGTTCCGGAGTGAAGGTGAGCAGTACTTC.

The chain joins TRBV5-8 to TRBJ2-7, with TRBD2 matching 9 bases. Germline CDR1 SGHTS, CDR2 YDEGEE. Trimming removed 0 bases from V and 5 bases from J; junction bases left unmatched: 15. The CDR3 extends over 18 amino acids. CDR3 DNA: TGTGCCAGCAGCTTGGTGATGACCCCGACTAGCGGTGGAGACGAGCAGTACTTC. This codes for CASSLVMTPTSGGDEQYF.

The chain combines TRBV6-5 with TRBJ2-2; 10 nucleotides agree with TRBD2. Germline V gene sequence: CDR1 MNHEY, CDR2 SVGAGI. The J segment lost 1 base and the V segment lost 7 bases, leaving 3 bases of the junction unmatched. This CDR3 spans 15 amino acids. The CDR3 protein is CASTRTSGNTGELFF. The CDR3, as DNA: TGTGCCAGCACCCGGACTAGCGGGAACACCGGGGAGCTGTTTTTT.

This rearrangement joins TRBV9 to TRBJ1-6; 9 bases agree with TRBD1. The V segment lost 2 bases and the J segment 0 bases; nucleotides outside the gene matches: 3. The germline V gene encodes CDR1 SGDLS and CDR2 YYNGEE. The CDR3 runs 17 residues. CDR3 loop: CASSVSTGGSYNSPLHF. The CDR3 nucleotides are TGTGCCAGCAGCGTCTCGACAGGGGGCTCCTATAATTCACCCCTCCACTTT. The full variable domain, in which reference TRBV9 and TRBJ1-6 provide the parts outside the CDR3, is DSGVTQTPKHLITATGQRVTLRCSPRSGDLSVYWYQQSLDQGLQFLIQYYNGEERAKGNILERFSAQQFPDLHSELNLSSLELGDSALYFCASSVSTGGSYNSPLHFGNGTRLTVT.